This T cell receptor (beta chain) was found in a study of OX40 agonist ivuxolimab in advanced cancers. At the level of the study: Earlier treatment with anti-PD-1, anti-PD-L1 or anti-CTLA-4 was permitted, and approximately 38% had received some. The study reported partial responses in three patients: one hepatocellular carcinoma, two cutaneous melanoma.

Whole-study findings and limits: CD8+ T cells (on average) carried more expanded clones than CD4+ T cells. The CD4+ and CD8+ T cells in the blood had expanded clonally by week 6 at 0.1 to 3.0 mg/kg.

Concerning this clone itself: Its target is unknown.

Assay used: immunoSEQ multiplex PCR; TCRdb lists only in-frame clones, some missing. The sample includes 76,000 or so clones, about 89% of them seen just once. Per germline, CDR1 MNHNS and CDR2 SASEGT. V trimming: 0 bases; J trimming: 1 base; junction bases outside the gene matches: 6. This CDR3 contains 16 residues. The TCR sequence derives from an adult with an advanced solid tumor such as melanoma, head and neck, liver or kidney cancer. The V gene is TRBV6-1, the J gene TRBJ2-7; 7 bases are shared with TRBD2. Sequenced here: CD4+ or CD8+ T cells sorted from blood, sampled in a trial of the OX40 agonist ivuxolimab. CDR3 nucleotide sequence: TGTGCCAGCAGTGAAGCGGGGGGGAAGAAATCCTACGAGCAGTACTTC. It codes for CASSEAGGKKSYEQYF.